The TCR beta chain described here comes from a study of cytomegalovirus exposure and HLA in healthy donors (dated by TCRdb to the late 2010s). Background for the entire study: According to an earlier analysis of around 600 of the donors, about 190 million T cells yielded some 110 million unique TCR beta sequences and about 280 Gb of sequence data. An early release covering about 600 HLA-typed donors comprised 250 to 350 gigabases of sequencing data and 85 million or so unique TCR sequences. The genetic ancestry cluster associated with self-reported Caucasian donors included over 65% of the roughly 400 genotyped donors. The study aimed to test whether cataloging public T cell receptors could reveal signatures of past pathogen exposure. The T cell repertoires of some 670 subjects were profiled by immunosequencing and related to cytomegalovirus serostatus. Besides the first cohort of more than 650 subjects, a separate validation cohort made up of over a hundred different subjects was used. To predict cytomegalovirus infection status, the study brought together high-throughput TCR immunosequencing, statistical association of individual TCRs with disease status, and machine learning. In a later analysis, previously published TCR beta repertoires from hundreds of donors were re-analyzed and high-resolution HLA genotyping was added so that TCR occurrence patterns could be studied. In the later analysis, no new phenotypic data were used to find candidate immune exposures; instead, reliance was placed on TCR beta sequences and their occurrence across donors. In an earlier analysis of a few hundred of the donors, high-throughput TCR beta sequencing was used to judge whether each TCR beta V gene segment behaved as functional or pseudogenic. Alongside the repertoire data, information on donor age, sex, ethnicity and CMV serostatus was compiled. Genome-wide SNP genotypes for about three fifths of the 666 donors were used in a later genetic analysis, which treated that subset as a discovery cohort. Every repertoire in the discovery cohort had been generated on one and the same sequencing platform. HLA typing covered class I and class II loci at four-digit resolution. The number of donors typed differed by locus, with about 629-630 for A, B, C, DRB1 and DQB1, more than 500 for DQA1, 600 to 610 for DPA1, and around 450 for DPB1. Because of strong linkage in the cohort, roughly five DR-DQ haplotypes were treated as single units for association and clustering. Across about 380 genotyped donors of the cohort, an average of roughly 200,000 unique TCR beta nucleotide sequences per donor were sequenced, and approximately 17% of those sequences were non-productive. The study at large found these results: In this cohort, only TCR beta chains were sequenced, and detectable features were limited by the absence of alpha or paired-chain data. When HLA alleles, especially DR and DQ, strongly co-occurred, TCR associations were difficult to assign to individual alleles. Some IMGT-functional V segments, including TRBV6-2 and TRBV6-3, could not be distinguished by the 87-base-pair reads and were therefore excluded. In a later analysis, HLA-associated TCR beta chains showed more clonal expansion and lower generation probabilities than non-associated chains that were equally common. In a later analysis, TCR association rates were found to vary across HLA loci, with the most associated TCRs seen for DRB1 alleles and the fewest for HLA-C alleles. In both the original and validation cohorts, the classifier was reported to diagnose cytomegalovirus status with high specificity and sensitivity. V-gene and J-gene trimming of TCR beta chains was associated with a missense DCLRE1C variant in a later genetic analysis, and the association was replicated in an independent cohort. A group of highly shared sequence variants was considered likely to be a technical artifact of the sequencing pipeline. Most TCR sequences were observed very rarely across donors, whereas some public TCRs were present in many individuals. A later analysis found that most CMV-associated TCR beta chains appeared HLA-restricted, with HLA associations seemingly driven largely by CMV exposure. The authors suggested that the approach could potentially be extended to other disease states and immunological phenotypes. The earlier analysis of approximately 560 of the donors excluded some 15 rarely observed V segments, including chromosome 9 orphons, because counts were too low. In an earlier analysis of around 600 of the donors, most TCR beta V segments were observed in productive rearrangements about 87% or about 30% of the time, broadly matching IMGT annotations. In vitro tests confirmed that a few of the cytomegalovirus-associated TCR beta chains recognize cytomegalovirus antigens. Presence/absence analyses assumed roughly uniform sequencing depth across donors, an assumption that may not hold. HLA typing was unavailable for some donors at each locus, so association tests used only the typed subset. The study listed 150 to 200 TCR beta chains as associated with cytomegalovirus. Linkage disequilibrium might explain the correlated functional status among segregating V segments, but an unknown experimental factor could not be excluded. In a later analysis, about 17,000 TCR beta sequences were associated with specific HLA alleles at a false discovery rate of 0.05. A further reported finding was that TCR beta sequences accurately predicted the HLA-A and HLA-B alleles for most subjects in the first cohort. Immune exposure information for the cohort was limited to CMV serostatus. A later analysis reported that several top co-occurrence clusters appeared linked to parvovirus B19, influenza, CMV and Epstein-Barr virus. According to a later genetic analysis, donors in an Asian-associated ancestry cluster had fewer N-insertions in productive TCRs than the roughly 670-donor mean.

This clone was seen only once. The antigen this receptor binds is unknown. It has no much larger one-base neighbor in the sample; base qualities were not kept. In total, approximately 700 healthy bone marrow donors made up the cohort. Cohort members were all nominally healthy when sampled, although unrecorded immune exposures were likely present. The donor was CMV seropositive and was included in the group of 270 or so seropositive cohort members. Every donor gave a peripheral blood sample, and the peripheral blood mononuclear cells from that sample were used for TCR beta sequencing. The Qiagen DNeasy Blood Extraction Kit was used to extract genomic DNA from the blood cell samples. Library preparation used the immunoSEQ multiplex PCR assay. A mixture of 60 forward primers for TCR Vbeta segments and 13 reverse primers for TCR Jbeta segments was used in the multiplex PCR. The CDR3 region of rearranged TCR beta genes was amplified from genomic DNA by a multiplex PCR assay. On the Illumina HiSeq System, the amplified TCR beta libraries were sequenced as 87-base-pair reads. The paper's data handling went like this. In a later analysis, roughly 80 million unique TCR beta chains were counted across the 650 to 750 repertoires, and roughly 10 million of these chains were shared by at least two donors. Raw reads were error-corrected and collapsed into unique sequences with a nearest-neighbor algorithm that merged closely related sequences to remove PCR and sequencing errors. V, D and J gene segments were assigned by aligning CDR3 sequences to IMGT reference sequences. Each retained sequence needed at least a six-nucleotide match to both a V gene segment and a J gene segment. A rearrangement was called productive if the CDR3 had no stop codons and remained in frame with V and J, and every other rearrangement was called non-productive. Following IMGT convention, CDR3 was defined as the stretch from the second conserved V-encoded cysteine up to the conserved J-encoded phenylalanine. The earlier analysis of about 640 of the donors excluded any sequence lacking an unambiguous match to a single V gene segment. In an earlier analysis of approximately 500 of the donors, a V segment was called functional when productive rearrangements were above 56.7%, and segregating when the standard deviation between donors exceeded 5%. A statistical classification framework was built for diagnosing cytomegalovirus status from the catalog of TCR beta chain sequences. In a later analysis, TCR nucleotide sequences were compared against IMGT/GENE-DB human TR gene sequences so that V and J genes could be assigned. In a later analysis, CDR3 sequences and most-parsimonious VDJ recombination scenarios were assigned using the TCRdist pipeline. In a later analysis, every TCR beta chain was defined by the combination of its CDR3 amino acid sequence and its V-gene family, and reads without a unique V-gene family were dropped. A later analysis removed 450 to 600 highly shared, low-generation-probability nucleotide sequences to deal with suspected cross-contamination and a sequencing artifact. For each public chain, a later analysis derived a clonal expansion index from normalized ranks of inferred template counts within each repertoire. Generation probabilities in a later analysis came from a VDJ recombination model fitted to out-of-frame rearrangements, and those results were checked against IGoR. In a later analysis, TCR-TCR, TCR-HLA and TCR-CMV co-occurrence was scored with hypergeometric tests, and a repertoire-size bias correction was applied to TCR pairs. In a later analysis, false discovery rates were estimated by permuting HLA or CMV assignments 20 times. In a later analysis, co-occurring TCRs were grouped with DBSCAN, and TCRdist sequence similarity was added when clustering was performed within HLA-allele-positive subsets. Co-occurrence clustering excluded repertoires with fewer than 30,000 or more than 120,000 public chains, plus five with anomalous nucleotide sharing. The clones in this table, taken by TCRdb from immuneACCESS, are in-frame only. Not every clone is retained; where verified, under half of the shortfall comes from an unresolved V gene, and the cause of the rest is unknown. That table is the source of V, J and clone size, and D and trimming were worked out from the DNA. In all, the sample holds 190,000 or so clones, and 79% of those were seen once. The ten largest clones add up to about 1.4% of the sample.

V loses 8 bases at its end and J loses 7 bases; junction bases beyond the gene matches: 22. For CDR1 and CDR2, the germline V gene (reference sequence) lists WNHNN and SYGVQD. There are 18 amino acids in the CDR3, from cysteine to phenylalanine inclusive. Only the CDR3 region is kept as DNA, spanning 54 bases read in frame from base 1. This TCR came from a girl aged 10 to 17 in good health and CMV-seropositive. The V and J genes are TRBV10-1 and TRBJ2-2; 7 nucleotides in the junction match TRBD1. The sequenced material came from PBMCs. The DNA sequence is given as TGCGCCAGCGGGCCTTTAGAGGGGGCCCACCTAGGGGTCGGGGAGCTGTTTTTT. This is translated as CASGPLEGAHLGVGELFF.